The 26 T cell receptor beta chains in this list originate from one sample, sequenced in a study of cytomegalovirus exposure and HLA in healthy donors. Amplification used 60 Vbeta primers and 13 Jbeta primers. Profiling relied on immunoSEQ multiplex PCR, and the TCRdb table lists in-frame clones only, not all of them. The table lists about 38,000 clones, about nine tenths of them singletons. The specimen was PBMCs. Source of these receptors: a middle-aged woman in good health and CMV-seropositive.

This chain links TRBV7-3 with TRBJ1-1; 8 nucleotides align to TRBD1. The germline gives CDR1 SGHTA, CDR2 FQGTGA. The CDR3 covers 13 residues. J was trimmed by 5 bases and V by 4 bases; bases with no gene match: 3. The CDR3 reads CASSSGTGTEAFF. CDR3 nucleotide sequence: TGTGCCAGCAGCTCCGGGACAGGTACTGAAGCTTTCTTT.

J is TRBJ2-1 and V is TRBV15, with TRBD1 matching over 12 bases. Losses at the gene ends were 5 bases for V and 6 bases for J; bases not matched to a gene: 5. CDR1 and CDR2 from the germline V gene are LNHNV and YYDKDF (reference sequence). The length of the CDR3 is 15 residues. CDR3 sequence (DNA): TGTGCCACCAGCCCCGGGACAGGGGGCTTCAATGAGCAGTTCTTC. It codes for CATSPGTGGFNEQFF.

This chain uses TRBV2 with TRBJ1-1; D may be TRBD1 (5 bases). V shed 7 bases and J shed 0 bases, with 12 bases lying between them. There are 14 residues in the CDR3. Germline CDR1 SNHLY, CDR2 FYNNEI. The CDR3 DNA follows: TGTGCCAGCAATTCAGGGCCCATGAACACTGAAGCTTTCTTT. As protein: CASNSGPMNTEAFF.

This chain connects TRBV27 to TRBJ2-1, with 8 positions matching TRBD2. The CDR3 has 16 residues. V shed 6 bases and J 2 bases; nucleotides not matched to a gene: 9. Germline CDR1 MNHEY, CDR2 SMNVEV (reference sequence). DNA for the CDR3: TGTGCCAGCAGCTACCGCGGGGGGCGTACCTACAATGAGCAGTTCTTC. Amino acid sequence: CASSYRGGRTYNEQFF.

This clone came up a few times. This chain uses TRBV6-5 with TRBJ2-7; 7 bases fit TRBD1. Germline V gene sequence: CDR1 MNHEY, CDR2 SVGAGI. CDR3 length: 15 amino acids. J lost 4 bases, V lost 0 bases, and 6 bases had no gene match. The CDR3 nucleotides are TGTGCCAGCAGTTACTCCGGGACAGTCCAATACGAGCAGTACTTC. Protein product: CASSYSGTVQYEQYF.

The chain recombines TRBV7-2 with TRBJ2-1; possible D gene TRBD2, 6 bases. Trimming removed 1 base from V and 14 bases from J, with 21 bases in between. Germline V gene sequence: CDR1 SGHTA, CDR2 FQGNSA. There are 15 residues in the CDR3. The CDR3 sequence: CASSLEADRRGVEFF. The CDR3 bases are TGTGCCAGCAGCTTAGAAGCGGATCGGCGCGGGGTTGAGTTCTTC.

This clone has more than one count but fewer than ten. The chain is built from TRBV25-1 and TRBJ1-3; no definite D call. The V gene's germline CDR1 is MGHDK and CDR2 SYGVNS. The CDR3 has 15 residues. Trimming removed 3 bases from V and 0 bases from J, with 9 bases in between. This CDR3 is CASSDVAGSGNTIYF. Written as DNA, the CDR3 is TGTGCCAGCAGTGATGTAGCCGGCTCTGGAAACACCATATATTTT.

The chain couples TRBV5-1 to TRBJ1-1, with a possible D match to TRBD1 (5 bases). The germline V and J ends were trimmed by 4 bases and 1 base, with 14 bases remaining between them. The germline V gene has CDR1 SGHRS and CDR2 YFSETQ. There are 15 residues in the CDR3. CDR3 residues: CASSPGHTTNTEAFF. The DNA of the CDR3 is TGCGCCAGCAGCCCTGGACACACCACGAACACTGAAGCTTTCTTT.

V usage is TRBV20-1 and J usage is TRBJ1-1, with D uncertain. The germline V gene has CDR1 DFQATT and CDR2 SNEGSKA (reference sequence). This CDR3 comprises 10 residues. The CDR3 DNA sequence: TGCGGAGGATCGGACACTGAAGCTTTCTTT. Residues: CGGSDTEAFF.

The chain combines TRBV11-2 with TRBJ2-1; TRBD2 agrees at 9 bases. The CDR3 contains 15 residues. Trimming cost V 6 bases and J 5 bases; bases outside gene matches: 8. Looked up from germline, CDR1 is SGHAT and CDR2 is FQNNGV. CDR3: CASRSVAGVHNEQFF. The CDR3 nucleotides are TGTGCCAGCAGATCCGTAGCGGGGGTACACAATGAGCAGTTCTTC.

This chain uses TRBV19 with TRBJ2-1, with TRBD2 matching 8 bases. Germline V lookup: CDR1 LNHDA, CDR2 SQIVND (reference sequence). CDR3 length equals 14 residues. The V and J ends lost 5 bases and 2 bases, in that order; junction bases with no gene match: 2. CDR3 amino acids: CASSAGGAYNEQFF. CDR3 nucleotides: TGTGCCAGTAGTGCCGGGGGGGCCTACAATGAGCAGTTCTTC.

This chain links TRBV7-3 with TRBJ2-1; 7 bases map to TRBD2. CDR3 length equals 16 residues. V shed 1 base and J 5 bases; nucleotides not matched to a gene: 8. Germline CDR1 reads SGHTA; CDR2 reads FQGTGA. The CDR3 DNA sequence: TGTGCCAGCAGCTTAAATTTGGGGGGGGGACACAATGAGCAGTTCTTC. Translated, it gives CASSLNLGGGHNEQFF.

The chain couples TRBV6-5 to TRBJ2-3; 10 positions match TRBD2. The V gene end was trimmed by 2 bases and the J gene end by 4 bases; junction bases not matched to a gene: 3. The CDR3 has 15 residues. The germline V gene encodes CDR1 MNHEY and CDR2 SVGAGI. The CDR3: CASSYQRGGADTQYF. For the CDR3, the DNA is TGTGCCAGCAGTTACCAGCGGGGGGGCGCAGATACGCAGTATTTT.

The CDR3 DNA is TGTGCCAGCAGTTTTTGGTCGGGGACAGATACGCAGTATTTT. Protein sequence: CASSFWSGTDTQYF. The rearrangement joins TRBV6-6 to TRBJ2-3; a possible D gene is TRBD2 (5 bases). This CDR3 contains 14 residues. The germline V gene has CDR1 MNHNY and CDR2 SVGAGI (reference sequence). Trimming removed 4 bases from V and 3 bases from J, with 11 bases in between.

The V call is TRBV9, the J call TRBJ1-3, with D unclear. Germline assignment: CDR1 SGDLS and CDR2 YYNGEE. The V end was cut by 0 bases, the J end by 8 bases, with 15 bases between. The CDR3 runs 15 residues. The CDR3 bases are TGTGCCAGCAGCGTAGAGGGAGACGGCCGGGACACCATATATTTT. Its protein is CASSVEGDGRDTIYF.

The chain employs TRBV19 and TRBJ1-6; 8 bases are shared with TRBD1. CDR3 length: 15 residues. V was pared by 5 bases and J by 7 bases, with 7 bases of the junction left unmatched. Germline CDR1 reads LNHDA; CDR2 reads SQIVND (reference sequence). The DNA for the CDR3 is TGTGCCAGTAGTCCCCAGACAGGGGTCAATTCACCCCTCCACTTT. The encoded protein is CASSPQTGVNSPLHF.

The V gene is TRBV7-6, the J gene TRBJ1-1; D unresolved. With 4 bases removed from V and 5 bases from J, the gap between germline ends came to 17 bases. This CDR3 region has 15 residues. The germline V gene encodes CDR1 SGHVS and CDR2 FNYEAQ. CDR3 DNA: TGTGCCAGCAGCTCCTTATCGGGAGGCGGGACTGAAGCTTTCTTT. It yields the protein CASSSLSGGGTEAFF.

The chain combines TRBV4-3 with TRBJ1-1; possibly TRBD1 for D (5 bases). V was clipped by 1 base and J by 1 base, with 10 bases between them. This CDR3 has 15 amino acids. CDR1 and CDR2 (germline): LGHNA, YSLEER. CDR3 protein: CASSQVPQGNTEAFF. CDR3 DNA sequence: TGCGCCAGCAGCCAAGTTCCCCAGGGGAACACTGAAGCTTTCTTT.

The chain combines TRBV5-6 with TRBJ1-1, with TRBD1 as a possible D gene (5 bases). In germline, CDR1 is SGHDT, CDR2 YYEEEE. The CDR3 loop spans 17 amino acids. The germline V and J ends were trimmed by 0 bases and 1 base, with 16 bases remaining between them. DNA for the CDR3: TGTGCCAGCAGCTTGGCCTTGTATCCCGGGGGGAACACTGAAGCTTTCTTT. This codes for CASSLALYPGGNTEAFF.

Details on this clone: Its ends do not fully match the called genes, so a read error is possible. Other DNA sequences of this sample code for an identical CDR3. The V gene is TRBV5-5, the J gene TRBJ1-6; a weak D match, TRBD1 (6 bases). The CDR3 is 16 amino acids. The germline CDR1 and CDR2 sequences are SGHKS and YYEKEE (reference sequence). As DNA, the CDR3 is TGCGCCAGCAGCTTGGCAGGGGCAGGGGCGTCTTCACCCCTCCACTTT. Its protein product is CASSLAGAGASSPLHF. Combining the CDR3 with reference TRBV5-5 and TRBJ1-6 gives the whole variable domain DAGVTQSPTHLIKTRGQQVTLRCSPISGHKSVSWYQQVLGQGPQFIFQYYEKEERGRGNFPDRFSARQFPNYSSELNVNALLLGDSALYLCASSLAGAGASSPLHFGNGTRLTVT.

The genes are TRBV7-2 and TRBJ1-1; D gene ambiguous. The CDR3 has 13 amino acids. Trimming took off 4 bases at V and 0 bases at J, with 6 bases between the two ends. CDR1 and CDR2 (germline): SGHTA, FQGNSA. CDR3 amino acids: CASSYVVNTEAFF. The DNA of the CDR3 is TGTGCCAGCAGCTATGTAGTGAACACTGAAGCTTTCTTT.

The rearrangement uses TRBV7-2 and TRBJ1-2, with 8 bases lining up with TRBD1. Germline CDR1 SGHTA, CDR2 FQGNSA. This CDR3 is 12 amino acids long. V lost 3 bases and J lost 7; bases outside the gene matches: 1. The CDR3 sequence is CASSFQGAGYTF. As DNA, the CDR3 is TGTGCCAGCAGCTTCCAGGGGGCTGGCTACACCTTC.

The J gene is TRBJ2-2, the V gene TRBV14; possibly TRBD2 for D (6 bases). The CDR3 length is 17 residues. Germline V lookup: CDR1 SGHDN, CDR2 FVKESK. The V and J ends lost 4 bases and 3 bases respectively, with 18 bases between them. CDR3 sequence: CASSRQTSAGYTGELFF. CDR3 bases: TGTGCCAGCAGCCGCCAGACTAGTGCGGGGTACACCGGGGAGCTGTTTTTT.

The gene calls are TRBV6-1 and TRBJ2-1; D is possibly TRBD2 (7 bases). Germline lookup yields CDR1 MNHNS and CDR2 SASEGT. The CDR3 is made up of 15 amino acids. V was pared by 2 bases and J by 10 bases, with 18 bases between. As DNA, the CDR3 is TGTGCCAGCAGTGAAACTGCGGGGGCCTTCTGGGAGCAGTTCTTC. Translated, it gives CASSETAGAFWEQFF.

DNA of the CDR3: TGTGCCTGGGATTGGGGGGATGGCTACACCTTC. It codes for CAWDWGDGYTF. The rearrangement links TRBV30 to TRBJ1-2, with D perhaps matching TRBD1 (5 bases). The CDR3 totals 11 residues. The V gene lost 5 bases and the J gene lost 6 bases, with 10 bases spanning the gap. Germline-derived CDR1 and CDR2 are GTSNPN and SVGIG (reference sequence).

For this clone: The junction does not match germline at one end; this may be a read error. This chain's CDR3 is CSSSLPDRGHSPLHF. The CDR3 DNA reads TGTTCCAGCAGCTTACCGGACAGGGGGCATTCACCCCTCCACTTT. The chain has TRBV7-9 and TRBJ1-6, with 11 bases lining up with TRBD1. There are 15 residues in the CDR3. Germline lookup yields CDR1 SEHNR and CDR2 FQNEAQ (reference sequence).